The 9 T cell receptor beta chains below all came from one sample that was sequenced in a study of OX40 agonist ivuxolimab in advanced cancers. Some clones are missing from TCRdb's copy, which holds only in-frame ones; the method was immunoSEQ multiplex PCR. Of about 36,000 clones listed, under 85% are singletons. The sequencing here drew on CD4+ or CD8+ T cells sorted from blood, taken in a trial of the OX40 agonist ivuxolimab. These receptors all stem from an adult with an advanced solid tumor such as melanoma, head and neck, liver or kidney cancer.

The chain couples TRBV29-1 to TRBJ2-7, with unresolved D. Germline values: CDR1 SQVTM, CDR2 ANQGSEA. The CDR3 is made up of 14 amino acids. The V end lost 4 bases, the J end lost 0 bases, and 13 bases lay between the germline ends. CDR3 nucleotide sequence: TGCAGCGTTGTGCTGGCGACTGCCTCCTACGAGCAGTACTTC. As protein: CSVVLATASYEQYF.

The J gene is TRBJ1-5, the V gene TRBV7-9; TRBD1 matches at 10 bases. CDR1 and CDR2 (germline): SEHNR, FQNEAQ (reference sequence). The CDR3 totals 14 residues. With 3 bases clipped from V and 7 bases from J, the junction kept 3 bases outside the gene matches. The CDR3 nucleotides are TGTGCCAGCAGCTTTGGACAGGGGGGCCAGCCCCAGCATTTT. The encoded protein is CASSFGQGGQPQHF.

CDR3 in amino acids: CASKWGNYGYTF. The CDR3 DNA follows: TGTGCCAGCAAGTGGGGGAACTATGGCTACACCTTC. The chain recombines TRBV28 with TRBJ1-2; perhaps TRBD1 as D (5 bases). The CDR3 loop spans 12 amino acids. The ends were cut back, 7 bases at V and 2 bases at J, with 8 bases in the middle. CDR1 is MDHEN and CDR2 is SYDVKM in the germline V gene.

J is TRBJ2-2 and V is TRBV29-1; D is uncertain. The CDR3 loop spans 13 amino acids. Trimming cost V 6 bases and J 4 bases, with 12 bases left between them. Germline V lookup: CDR1 SQVTM, CDR2 ANQGSEA. The CDR3 loop is CSVDTTPTGELFF. CDR3 sequence (DNA): TGCAGCGTCGACACGACACCCACCGGGGAGCTGTTTTTT.

The chain has TRBV30 and TRBJ2-2; D could derive from TRBD1 or TRBD2 (5 bases each). The V gene lost 5 bases and the J gene lost 2 bases, with 12 bases spanning the gap. This CDR3 spans 14 amino acids. The germline V gene encodes CDR1 GTSNPN and CDR2 SVGIG (reference sequence). The CDR3 DNA is TGTGCCTGGGACCGGGACGGCAACACCGGGGAGCTGTTTTTT. The encoded protein is CAWDRDGNTGELFF.

The V gene is TRBV5-1, the J gene TRBJ2-3; the D is unclear. Germline CDR1 is SGHRS and CDR2 is YFSETQ. Trimming removed 4 bases at V and 6 bases at J, with 9 bases between. This CDR3 has 12 amino acids. The CDR3 DNA follows: TGCGCCAGCAGCGACGGAGTGGATACGCAGTATTTT. Amino acids: CASSDGVDTQYF.

As concerns this clone: This sample includes further DNA sequences coding for the same CDR3. CDR3 in amino acids: CASRKGQGNQPQHF. For the CDR3, the DNA is TGTGCCAGCAGGAAAGGACAGGGAAATCAGCCCCAGCATTTT. The J gene is TRBJ1-5, the V gene TRBV6-5, with TRBD1 matching 8 bases. The CDR3 loop spans 14 amino acids. Germline V gene lookup returns CDR1 MNHEY and CDR2 SVGAGI. V trimming: 6 bases; J trimming: 4 bases; junction bases outside the gene matches: 5.

The chain links TRBV15 to TRBJ1-4, with D perhaps matching TRBD1 (6 bases). V was trimmed by 0 bases and J by 8 bases, leaving 13 bases between them. CDR3 length equals 15 residues. The germline gives CDR1 LNHNV, CDR2 YYDKDF (reference sequence). CDR3 in DNA: TGTGCCACCAGCAGAGAAGGGGGGCCTGGAGAAAAACTGTTTTTT. Protein sequence: CATSREGGPGEKLFF. The full variable domain, with the rest looked up from reference TRBV15 and TRBJ1-4, is DAMVIQNPRYQVTQFGKPVTLSCSQTLNHNVMYWYQQKSSQAPKLLFHYYDKDFNNEADTPDNFQSRRPNTSFCFLDIRSPGLGDTAMYLCATSREGGPGEKLFFGSGTQLSVL.

This clone was counted once. A much larger clone lies one base from this, so it may be a read error. The V gene is TRBV11-2, the J gene TRBJ2-2; the D gene is possibly TRBD2 (6 bases). Trimming removed 1 base at V and 0 bases at J, with 6 bases between. CDR3 length: 15 residues. Germline CDR1 is SGHAT and CDR2 is FQNNGV. CDR3 sequence reads: CASSLGGANTGELFF. In nucleotides, the CDR3 is TGTGCCAGCAGCTTAGGGGGGGCGAACACCGGGGAGCTGTTTTTT.